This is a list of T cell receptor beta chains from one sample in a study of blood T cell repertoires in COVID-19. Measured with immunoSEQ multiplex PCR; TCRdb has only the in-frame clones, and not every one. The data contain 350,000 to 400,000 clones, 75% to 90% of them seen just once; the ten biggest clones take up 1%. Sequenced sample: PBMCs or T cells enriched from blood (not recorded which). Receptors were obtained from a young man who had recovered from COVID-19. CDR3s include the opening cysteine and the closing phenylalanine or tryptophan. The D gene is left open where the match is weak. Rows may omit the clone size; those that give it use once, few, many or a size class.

TGTGCCAGCAGCGCCGGGGTTAGGGACCAAGAGACCCAGTACTTC	CASSAGVRDQETQYF	-	-	TRBV9	TRBJ2-5	15
TGTGCCAGCAGAGGGGACTATGGCTACACCTTC	CASRGDYGYTF	-	-	TRBV28	TRBJ1-2	11
TGTGCCAGCAGTTTCCAGGCCTCCTATGGCTACACCTTC	CASSFQASYGYTF	-	-	TRBV3-1/TRBV3-2	TRBJ1-2	13
TGTGCCAGCAGTTTGGGTAGCGGGTCCATTCAGTACTTC	CASSLGSGSIQYF	TRBD2	-	TRBV6-5	TRBJ2-4	13
TGTGCCAGCTCACCTCGAGACAGGGTCGGCGCGGACACTGAAGCTTTCTTT	CASSPRDRVGADTEAFF	TRBD1	once	TRBV18	TRBJ1-1	17
TGTGCCAGCAGTACACAGGGGAGTTACGAGCAGTACTTC	CASSTQGSYEQYF	TRBD1	-	TRBV6-5	TRBJ2-7	13
TGTGCCAGCACTCGCGTCGGACAGGGGAATGAAAAACTGTTTTTT	CASTRVGQGNEKLFF	TRBD1	-	TRBV6-5	TRBJ1-4	15
TGCGCCAGCAGACTGGGACAGGGATCTACCGGGGAGCTGTTTTTT	CASRLGQGSTGELFF	TRBD1	-	TRBV4-3	TRBJ2-2	15
TGTGCCAGCAGTGTACCCCTCCATACGGTGAACACTGAAGCTTTCTTT	CASSVPLHTVNTEAFF	-	-	TRBV28	TRBJ1-1	16
TGCGCCAGCAGCCAAGATCGTCACGGGGGGGCCGAAGAGACCCAGTACTTC	CASSQDRHGGAEETQYF	TRBD2	-	TRBV4-1	TRBJ2-5	17
TGTGCCAGCAGCTTGGCGGGACAGGGTAGGACAGATACGCAGTATTTT	CASSLAGQGRTDTQYF	TRBD1	-	TRBV5-4	TRBJ2-3	16
TGCGCCAGCAGCTTGTTGCAGGGGGCCGGAGATACGCAGTATTTT	CASSLLQGAGDTQYF	TRBD1	-	TRBV5-1	TRBJ2-3	15
TGCGCCAGCAGCTTCTCAGGGGGCGTGGATTCACCCCTCCACTTT	CASSFSGGVDSPLHF	TRBD1	few	TRBV5-1	TRBJ1-6	15
TGTGCCAGCTCACCAGAAACCCGGGAAGAGCAGTACTTC	CASSPETREEQYF	-	-	TRBV18	TRBJ2-7	13
TGTGCCAGCAGCGGACAGGGAGTCGGCGAGCAGTTCTTC	CASSGQGVGEQFF	TRBD1	-	TRBV11-1	TRBJ2-1	13
TGCGCCAGCAGAGTAGGGACCCATGAGGGGGATGAGCAGTTCTTC	CASRVGTHEGDEQFF	-	-	TRBV5-1	TRBJ2-1	15
TGTGCCAGCAGCCAGATTAGCGGGAGGGTTTACAATGAGCAGTTCTTC	CASSQISGRVYNEQFF	TRBD2	-	TRBV3-1/TRBV3-2	TRBJ2-1	16
TGTGCCAGCAGTGAAAATCCAGTGGGGACTAGCACAGATACGCAGTATTTT	CASSENPVGTSTDTQYF	-	-	TRBV2	TRBJ2-3	17
TGTGCCAGCAGTTTAACAGGGGTGGGTAATTCACCCCTCCACTTT	CASSLTGVGNSPLHF	TRBD1	once	TRBV28	TRBJ1-6	15
TGTGCCAGCAGTTTATCGATTGTAGTTTCACCCCTCCACTTT	CASSLSIVVSPLHF	-	-	TRBV27	TRBJ1-6	14
TGTGCCAGCACTAACAGCCAGTCCTACGAGCAGTACTTC	CASTNSQSYEQYF	-	-	TRBV28	TRBJ2-7	13
TGTGCCAGCAGCTCCTTAGCGGGGGGGCTAAGAGGGACAGATACGCAGTATTTT	CASSSLAGGLRGTDTQYF	TRBD2	-	TRBV7-9	TRBJ2-3	18
TGTGCCAGCAGCTGGGCGGGATCCAATGAAAAACTGTTTTTT	CASSWAGSNEKLFF	-	-	TRBV5-5	TRBJ1-4	14
TGTGCCAGCAGACTACTAGGAAACAATGAGCAGTTCTTC	CASRLLGNNEQFF	-	-	TRBV11-2	TRBJ2-1	13
TGTGCCACCAGTGATTTAGGGACTGAGACCCAGTACTTC	CATSDLGTETQYF	-	-	TRBV24-1	TRBJ2-5	13
TGTGCCAGCAGTTTATGGCAGGGATTGGAGGGGACTGAAGCTTTCTTT	CASSLWQGLEGTEAFF	-	-	TRBV28	TRBJ1-1	16
TGTGCCAGCAGCGCGAACAGCAATCAGCCCCAGCATTTT	CASSANSNQPQHF	-	-	TRBV6-5	TRBJ1-5	13
TGTGCCAGCAGCCCGTCAGGGATCTCTGGAAACACCATATATTTT	CASSPSGISGNTIYF	-	-	TRBV3-1/TRBV3-2	TRBJ1-3	15
TGTGCCAGCTCACGGACCCCGGAGGGGCTGACCGAAGCTTTCTTT	CASSRTPEGLTEAFF	-	few	TRBV18	TRBJ1-1	15
TGTGCCAGCAGCTTGGAGAGTTATGGCTACACCTTC	CASSLESYGYTF	-	-	TRBV7-8	TRBJ1-2	12
TGCAGTGCTAGTGTACAGGGCCTCTCCTACGAGCAGTACTTC	CSASVQGLSYEQYF	-	-	TRBV20-1	TRBJ2-7	14
TGTGCCAGCAGCTTACGGGGGGATGCCTACGAGCAGTACTTC	CASSLRGDAYEQYF	TRBD2	-	TRBV7-9	TRBJ2-7	14
TGTGCCAGCAGCCAGGGACAGGGTAACAATCAGCCCCAGCATTTT	CASSQGQGNNQPQHF	TRBD1	-	TRBV7-9	TRBJ1-5	15
TGTGCCAGCAGGCAGGAGGGAGAGAACACTGAAGCTTTCTTT	CASRQEGENTEAFF	-	-	TRBV3-1/TRBV3-2	TRBJ1-1	14
TGTGCCAGCAGCTTTAACAGGGTTTTTGGGAATGAGCAGTTCTTC	CASSFNRVFGNEQFF	-	-	TRBV7-6	TRBJ2-1	15
TGTGCCAGCAGCTTGCGCTCTAGCGGGAGGGCTGTCTCCTACAATGAGCAGTTCTTC	CASSLRSSGRAVSYNEQFF	TRBD2	few	TRBV5-6	TRBJ2-1	19
TGCGCCAGCAGCTTAGGCAGGGCAGTAGGGGAGCAGTACTTC	CASSLGRAVGEQYF	-	-	TRBV5-1	TRBJ2-7	14
TGCGCCAGCAGCCAAGAGAGTGCTACCCTCTACGAGCAGTACTTC	CASSQESATLYEQYF	-	-	TRBV4-1	TRBJ2-7	15
TGTGCCAGCAGCTTAGCGGGCGCCGCCTCCTACGAGCAGTACTTC	CASSLAGAASYEQYF	-	-	TRBV7-9	TRBJ2-7	15
TGTGCCAGCAATCGGGGGGACTATGGCTACACCTTC	CASNRGDYGYTF	-	-	TRBV7-9	TRBJ1-2	12
TGTGCCAGCAGTTTTGTGGGGGCTGAAAAACTGTTTTTT	CASSFVGAEKLFF	-	-	TRBV12-3/TRBV12-4	TRBJ1-4	13
TGTGCCTGGAGTCGGACAGGCCATTTTATACAGGAGCAGTTCTTC	CAWSRTGHFIQEQFF	TRBD1	-	TRBV30	TRBJ2-1	15
TGTGCCAGCAGCAAAAGGGTCGGGGGAGGAGAGACCCAGTACTTC	CASSKRVGGGETQYF	-	-	TRBV2	TRBJ2-5	15
TGTGCTAGTGGTTTGGTTCCTGGGGGACTAGCGGGAGTAAAGGCCTACAATGAGCAGTTCTTC	CASGLVPGGLAGVKAYNEQFF	TRBD2	-	TRBV12-5	TRBJ2-1	21
TGTGCCAGCAGTACTGCTAGCAATCAGCCCCAGCATTTT	CASSTASNQPQHF	-	once	TRBV28	TRBJ1-5	13
TGCGCCAGCAGCCGTAGCTCGGGACAGGGAGTTCAGGATGAGCAGTTCTTC	CASSRSSGQGVQDEQFF	TRBD1	-	TRBV4-1	TRBJ2-1	17
TGTGCCAGCAGTCGTGGCTCTCAGGGGGCGCGAGGTGAAAAACTGTTTTTT	CASSRGSQGARGEKLFF	TRBD1	once	TRBV5-8	TRBJ1-4	17
TGTGCCAGCTCCCCTAGGGACACCGCTTGGTTCCCAGAGACCCAGTACTTC	CASSPRDTAWFPETQYF	-	-	TRBV18	TRBJ2-5	17
TGTGCCAGCAGCACCCTAGCGGGAGGGCCTCTCAATGAGCAGTTCTTC	CASSTLAGGPLNEQFF	TRBD2	-	TRBV28	TRBJ2-1	16
TGTGCCAGCAGCTTAGGGGCTAGCGGAAGCACAGATACGCAGTATTTT	CASSLGASGSTDTQYF	TRBD2	-	TRBV7-3	TRBJ2-3	16
TGTGCCAGCAGCGTATCCTTTGCCAGGGCATATGGCTACACCTTC	CASSVSFARAYGYTF	-	-	TRBV9	TRBJ1-2	15
TGTGCCAGCAGCTTTCAGGGTGGCCCTGAAGCTTTCTTT	CASSFQGGPEAFF	-	-	TRBV7-8	TRBJ1-1	13
TGTGCCAGCAGAGCAGGGGGGCACTCACCCCTCCACTTT	CASRAGGHSPLHF	TRBD1	-	TRBV27	TRBJ1-6	13
TGTGCCAGCAGTTACGAGGGTCCAGGAACTAATGAAAAACTGTTTTTT	CASSYEGPGTNEKLFF	-	-	TRBV6-5	TRBJ1-4	16
TGTGCCAGCAGTTCCCGGGGAGGGCGGGAGCAGTACTTC	CASSSRGGREQYF	TRBD2	-	TRBV6-5	TRBJ2-7	13
TGTGCCAGCAGCGTAGATGTGACAGCCTACAATGAGCAGTTCTTC	CASSVDVTAYNEQFF	-	-	TRBV9	TRBJ2-1	15
TGTGCCAGCAGCCAGACAATCGATGCCTATGGCTACACCTTC	CASSQTIDAYGYTF	-	-	TRBV3-1/TRBV3-2	TRBJ1-2	14
TGTGCCAGCAGCCAAGAACCGGCAGATACGCAGTATTTT	CASSQEPADTQYF	-	-	TRBV4-2	TRBJ2-3	13